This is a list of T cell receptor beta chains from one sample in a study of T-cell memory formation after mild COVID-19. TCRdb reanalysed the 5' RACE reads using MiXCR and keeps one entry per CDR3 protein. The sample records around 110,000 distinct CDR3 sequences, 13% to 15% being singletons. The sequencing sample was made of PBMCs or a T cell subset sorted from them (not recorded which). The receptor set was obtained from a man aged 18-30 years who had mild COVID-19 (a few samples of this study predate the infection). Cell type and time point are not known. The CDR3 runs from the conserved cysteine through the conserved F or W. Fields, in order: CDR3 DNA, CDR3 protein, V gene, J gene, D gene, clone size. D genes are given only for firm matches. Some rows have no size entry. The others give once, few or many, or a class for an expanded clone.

TGTGCCACCCAGCTCCGAGACAACGCGAACACCGGGGAGCTGTTTTTT	CATQLRDNANTGELFF	TRBV10-3	TRBJ2-2	NA	NA
TGTGCCAGCAAGGCAGGAGATGGTCAGCCCCAGCATTTT	CASKAGDGQPQHF	TRBV6-2/TRBV6-3	TRBJ1-5	NA	few
TGTGCCAGCAGCTTATCTCCGGGGGGCAGGGAGACCCAGTACTTC	CASSLSPGGRETQYF	TRBV7-6	TRBJ2-5	NA	many
TGTGCCAGCAGTTTGTCTAGTGCAGATACGCAGTATTTT	CASSLSSADTQYF	TRBV27	TRBJ2-3	NA	few
TGCAGCGTTGTACGGCCCGAAAGCTCCTACAATGAGCAGTTCTTC	CSVVRPESSYNEQFF	TRBV29-1	TRBJ2-1	NA	many
TGTGCCAGCAGAGTGCTGACAGGGGGGGCGCCCCTCCACTTT	CASRVLTGGAPLHF	TRBV27	TRBJ1-6	TRBD1	NA
TGTGCCAGCAGCGAGGGACAGATTCAGCCCCAGCATTTT	CASSEGQIQPQHF	TRBV6-5	TRBJ1-5	TRBD1	once
TGTGCCAGCAGTCCCCCCGGGGGCGGTGAGACCCAGTACTTC	CASSPPGGGETQYF	TRBV28	TRBJ2-5	NA	NA
TGCGCCAGCAGCCGTCGGGACTCCGACACAGATACGCAGTATTTT	CASSRRDSDTDTQYF	TRBV4-1	TRBJ2-3	NA	NA
TGCGCCAGCAGCCCCATTCCGGGACAGGGGCATGAGCAGTTCTTC	CASSPIPGQGHEQFF	TRBV4-1	TRBJ2-1	TRBD1	few
TGTGCCAGCCTTATGGGCAGGGCAAACTCTGGAAACACCATATATTTT	CASLMGRANSGNTIYF	TRBV12-3/TRBV12-4	TRBJ1-3	NA	few
TGTGCCAGTAGTACACTAGCGGGGGGCTACAATGAGCAGTTCTTC	CASSTLAGGYNEQFF	TRBV19	TRBJ2-1	TRBD2	few
TGTGCCAGCAGTAATTTTTACAATGAGCAGTTCTTC	CASSNFYNEQFF	TRBV6-2/TRBV6-3	TRBJ2-1	NA	NA
TGTGCCAGCAGCGCTCCCGGGACAGCTTATACTTATGGCTACACCTTC	CASSAPGTAYTYGYTF	TRBV9	TRBJ1-2	TRBD1	few
TGTGCCAGTAGTATTACTGACAGGGATAACACTGAAGCTTTCTTT	CASSITDRDNTEAFF	TRBV19	TRBJ1-1	TRBD1	few
TGTGCCAGCAGTGAATTGGCTAGCGGGGACACAGATACGCAGTATTTT	CASSELASGDTDTQYF	TRBV2	TRBJ2-3	TRBD2	NA
TGCGCCAGCAGTCAACTTCCTCGCGGTGATACGCAGTATTTT	CASSQLPRGDTQYF	TRBV4-1	TRBJ2-3	NA	few
TGTGCCAGCAGTATGACAGGCCGTGCACGCACCTTC	CASSMTGRARTF	TRBV6-5	TRBJ1-2	NA	few
TGTGCCAGCAGCCTTCTAGCGAGGACCCAGTACTTC	CASSLLARTQYF	TRBV5-6	TRBJ2-5	NA	many
TGTGCCAGCAGCAATTGTGGGGACAGGGATTATGGCTACACCTTC	CASSNCGDRDYGYTF	TRBV21-1	TRBJ1-2	NA	few
TGTGCCAGCAGTAGAAATCAGGGGGCGCGTACTGAAGCTTTCTTT	CASSRNQGARTEAFF	TRBV6-5	TRBJ1-1	TRBD1	few
TGTGCCAGCTCACCACGACTAGCGGGGGAGGCCTACAATGAGCAGTTCTTC	CASSPRLAGEAYNEQFF	TRBV18	TRBJ2-1	TRBD2	NA
TGCAGTGCTAGAGCTACGGACAGCGATGGGGGGTTGTACGCTGAAGCTTTCTTT	CSARATDSDGGLYAEAFF	TRBV20-1	TRBJ1-1	NA	NA
TGCGCCAGCAGCGCCTCTAGCGCCCGTTGGATCGAGCAGTACTTC	CASSASSARWIEQYF	TRBV5-1	TRBJ2-7	NA	NA
TGCAGTGCTCGTGGGACAGGGGCAGCTAACTATGGCTACACCTTC	CSARGTGAANYGYTF	TRBV20-1	TRBJ1-2	TRBD1	few
TGCGCCAGCAGCCAGACTGTAGCGAGCTCCTACGAGCAGTACTTC	CASSQTVASSYEQYF	TRBV4-1	TRBJ2-7	NA	NA
TGCGCCAGCAGCCGGCCGGACGGCTCCTACAATGAGCAGTTCTTC	CASSRPDGSYNEQFF	TRBV4-1	TRBJ2-1	NA	few
TGCGCCAGCAGCTTGGCTTCGGGGTCCCCCGAGCAGTACTTC	CASSLASGSPEQYF	TRBV5-1	TRBJ2-7	NA	once
TGTGCCAGCAGTTTGACGGGATCCTACGAGCAGTACTTC	CASSLTGSYEQYF	TRBV27	TRBJ2-7	NA	many
TGTGCCAGCAGCTTAACCCGTGGTGGGACTGAAGCTTTCTTT	CASSLTRGGTEAFF	TRBV7-3	TRBJ1-1	NA	NA
TGCGCCAGCAGCCAAGTTTTAAACAGGGAATTGGAGACCCAGTACTTC	CASSQVLNRELETQYF	TRBV4-1	TRBJ2-5	NA	many
TGTGCCAGCAGCGTAGGAGGTATTGAGCAGTTCTTC	CASSVGGIEQFF	TRBV9	TRBJ2-1	NA	few
TGTGCCAGCAGTTACCCTGGGACAGGGTATAAGCAGTACTTC	CASSYPGTGYKQYF	TRBV6-2/TRBV6-3	TRBJ2-7	TRBD1	few
TGTGCCAGCTCTATTGGGGCAAGCACTGAAGCTTTCTTT	CASSIGASTEAFF	TRBV27	TRBJ1-1	NA	many
TGCAGCGTTGAAGACCGGGGACAGGGGATAACCTACGAGCAGTACTTC	CSVEDRGQGITYEQYF	TRBV29-1	TRBJ2-7	TRBD1	NA
TGTGCCAGCAGCTTAGGGTTGAGGGGTGGAGAGACCCAGTACTTC	CASSLGLRGGETQYF	TRBV11-2	TRBJ2-5	NA	NA
TGTGCCAGCAGTTACGACGCCGGGGGCGAGACCCAGTACTTC	CASSYDAGGETQYF	TRBV6-5	TRBJ2-5	NA	few
TGCAGCGTGGGGGTTTCGGGACCTGAAGCTTTCTTT	CSVGVSGPEAFF	TRBV29-1	TRBJ1-1	NA	many
TGTGCCAGCAGCTCACAGACAGGGTGGAATCAGCCCCAGCATTTT	CASSSQTGWNQPQHF	TRBV7-9	TRBJ1-5	TRBD1	NA
TGCGCCAGCAGCCAAGATGAAGGAGGGGCGATGAACACCGGGGAGCTGTTTTTT	CASSQDEGGAMNTGELFF	TRBV4-1	TRBJ2-2	NA	NA
TGTGCCAGCAGTGATTTGGGACTAGGGGGTGGGGAGCAGTACTTC	CASSDLGLGGGEQYF	TRBV2	TRBJ2-7	TRBD2	NA
TGCGCCAGCAGCTTGAAACAGGGGAGAACAGATACGCAGTATTTT	CASSLKQGRTDTQYF	TRBV5-1	TRBJ2-3	TRBD1	few
TGTGCCACCAGTGCCGGGCTGAACACTGAAGCTTTCTTT	CATSAGLNTEAFF	TRBV24-1	TRBJ1-1	NA	NA
TGCGCCAGCAGCCAACTTGGCCAGGGAAAACAAGAGACCCAGTACTTC	CASSQLGQGKQETQYF	TRBV4-3	TRBJ2-5	NA	few
TGTGCCAGCAGCCATGAAGGGACGGAGACCCAGTACTTC	CASSHEGTETQYF	TRBV4-2	TRBJ2-5	NA	many
TGTGCCAGAGGAACCGGGACAGTAGTAAATCAGCCCCAGCATTTT	CARGTGTVVNQPQHF	TRBV19	TRBJ1-5	TRBD1	few
TGTGCCAGCAGCTTGGGACAGTCCAATCAGCCCCAGCATTTT	CASSLGQSNQPQHF	TRBV7-9	TRBJ1-5	TRBD1	many
TGTGCCAGCAGTAGGACAGGGGGCAATCAGCCCCAGCATTTT	CASSRTGGNQPQHF	TRBV12-3/TRBV12-4	TRBJ1-5	TRBD1	few
TGTGCCAGCAGCCTCCCCGGGTATCAGCCCCAGCATTTT	CASSLPGYQPQHF	TRBV7-9	TRBJ1-5	NA	NA
TGTGCCAGCAGTGAAGGAGGCTACGCGAACACCGGGGAGCTGTTTTTT	CASSEGGYANTGELFF	TRBV6-1	TRBJ2-2	NA	NA
TGCGCCAGCAGCTCAGAACAGGGGCCAACTAATGAAAAACTGTTTTTT	CASSSEQGPTNEKLFF	TRBV4-1	TRBJ1-4	TRBD1	few
TGTGCCAGCAGCCCCGCTTCGGGGGCCTCCTACAATGAGCAGTTCTTC	CASSPASGASYNEQFF	TRBV3-1	TRBJ2-1	NA	few
TGTGCCAGTAGTTGGGCTAGCTGGGCCAACGAGCAGTACTTC	CASSWASWANEQYF	TRBV19	TRBJ2-7	NA	NA
TGCAGTGCCGATGGACGGGGGCCCTCCTACAATGAGCAGTTCTTC	CSADGRGPSYNEQFF	TRBV20-1	TRBJ2-1	NA	many
TGTGCCGGCCGACAGGCGGACTATGGCTACACCTTC	CAGRQADYGYTF	TRBV7-9	TRBJ1-2	NA	NA